One and the same sample provided the 25 T cell receptor beta chains below, sequenced in a study of blood T cells in healthy people across ages. Combining a sample-barcoded 5' primer with a J-beta primer mix, a second PCR ran for about 7 to 11 cycles. TCRdb re-derived calls from the 5' RACE reads in MiXCR, one entry per CDR3 protein. The profile covers about 1.5 million distinct CDR3 sequences, with approximately 43% appearing a single time and more than 4% taken by the ten largest. The material sequenced was blood. The origin of the receptors is a woman aged 18-30 years in good health.

This clonotype was found many times. J is TRBJ2-7 and V is TRBV27; TRBD1 aligns across 7 bases. V lost 2 bases to trimming and J lost 3 bases; unmatched junction nucleotides: 4. The CDR3 totals 14 residues. CDR1 and CDR2 from the germline V gene are MNHEY and SMNVEV (reference sequence). This chain's CDR3 is CASSLTGTDYEQYF. DNA for the CDR3: TGTGCCAGCAGTTTAACAGGGACAGACTACGAGCAGTACTTC.

A word on this clonotype: At one end the junction does not follow the germline gene, possibly because of a read error. The rearrangement links TRBV20-1 to TRBJ2-1; 10 bases are shared with TRBD2. The CDR3 extends over 19 amino acids. Germline V gene lookup returns CDR1 DFQATT and CDR2 SNEGSKA (reference sequence). The CDR3 region is CSASGYLAGVPSPYNEQFF. The CDR3 DNA follows: TGCAGCGCTAGTGGATACCTAGCGGGAGTGCCGAGCCCGTACAATGAGCAGTTCTTC.

To note about this clonotype: This is likely a read error, given that the CDR3 carries no conserved phenylalanine or tryptophan at its end. The limits of the CDR3 on the DNA are not certain, so only TCRdb's listed CDR3 is given. This chain uses TRBV10-3 with TRBJ2-5; TRBD1 is the table's D call and was not checked against the DNA. Germline lookup yields CDR1 ENHRY and CDR2 SYGVKD. The CDR3 spans 15 residues, counting both ends. The chain's CDR3 is CAISETDRGRRPSTS.

The chain has TRBV29-1 and TRBJ2-7; TRBD2 matches 9 bases. V trimming: 4 bases; J trimming: 4 bases; junction bases outside the gene matches: 8. The CDR3 contains 14 residues. Germline assignment: CDR1 SQVTM and CDR2 ANQGSEA. Here the CDR3 DNA reads TGCAGCGTTGTCCCCGGGACTAGCATTTACGAGCAGTACTTC. It codes for CSVVPGTSIYEQYF.

As DNA, the CDR3 is TGTGCCAGCCGGACACCGAACACTGAAGCTTTCTTT. Its translation is CASRTPNTEAFF. The chain recombines TRBV27 with TRBJ1-1; perhaps TRBD1 as D (5 bases). The CDR3 has 12 amino acids. The V and J ends lost 8 bases and 1 base respectively, with 8 bases between them. CDR1 is MNHEY and CDR2 is SMNVEV in the germline V gene (reference sequence).

V usage is TRBV9 and J usage is TRBJ1-1, with a weak D call TRBD1 (6 bases). CDR3 length equals 16 residues. V was shortened by 2 bases and J by 0 bases, with 14 bases between the two germline ends. Germline CDR1 SGDLS, CDR2 YYNGEE. CDR3 residues: CASSVGAGDMNTEAFF. The CDR3 DNA sequence: TGTGCCAGCAGCGTCGGGGCAGGGGACATGAACACTGAAGCTTTCTTT.

V is TRBV7-2 and J is TRBJ2-7, with TRBD1 identical over 9 bases. The length of the CDR3 is 18 residues. Looked up from germline, CDR1 is SGHTA and CDR2 is FQGNSA. Trimming at V came to 4 bases and at J to 7 bases, leaving 20 bases not matched to a gene. The CDR3 protein is CASSSDYWTGVMNNEQYF. The CDR3 DNA reads TGTGCCAGCAGCTCCGACTATTGGACAGGGGTTATGAACAATGAGCAGTACTTC.

The chain recombines TRBV6-2 or TRBV6-3 with TRBJ1-2; D might be TRBD1 (6 bases). Trimming shortened V by 1 base and J by 6 bases, and 12 bases separated the two germline ends. Germline V gene lookup returns CDR1 MNHEY and CDR2 SVGEGT. This CDR3 contains 14 residues. DNA for the CDR3: TGTGCCAGCAGTTACTACAGGGATGAGGATGGCTACACCTTC. This translates into CASSYYRDEDGYTF.

There are a few counts of this clonotype. The CDR3 nucleotides read TGCGCCAGCACGCAGGGATGGATGACTGAAGCTTTCTTT. Amino acids: CASTQGWMTEAFF. This chain joins TRBV4-3 and TRBJ1-1; possibly TRBD1 for D (5 bases). The CDR3 length is 13 residues. The germline V gene encodes CDR1 LGHNA and CDR2 YSLEER. Trimming pared 7 bases from V and 5 bases from J, leaving 14 bases between.

The chain uses TRBV7-8 and TRBJ2-3, with 8 bases that match TRBD1. Germline CDR1 and CDR2: SGHVS and FQNEAQ. Trimming took 5 bases from V and 6 from J; bases not matched to a gene: 7. The CDR3 has 14 residues. The DNA for the CDR3 is TGTGCCAGCAGCCTCCGGACAGGGCGTGATACGCAGTATTTT. Its translation is CASSLRTGRDTQYF.

This clonotype came up once. Relative to the germline gene, one junction end is altered; a read error may explain this. The chain couples TRBV9 to TRBJ2-3, with a possible D match to TRBD2 (5 bases). The CDR3 totals 14 residues. Germline V gives CDR1 SGDLS, CDR2 YYNGEE. The CDR3 bases are TGTGCCAGCAGCCCCTCGGGGAGCATAGATACGCAGTATTTT. Its translation: CASSPSGSIDTQYF.

V gene TRBV29-1 combines with J gene TRBJ2-3; the D gene could be TRBD1 or TRBD2 (5 bases each). This CDR3 spans 15 amino acids. Trimming stripped 6 bases from V and 1 base from J, with 17 bases between. CDR1 SQVTM and CDR2 ANQGSEA come from the germline V gene. The CDR3 here is CSVNRRATGTDTQYF. The DNA of the CDR3 is TGCAGCGTGAACAGGCGGGCCACCGGCACAGATACGCAGTATTTT.

The V call is TRBV12-3 or TRBV12-4, the J call TRBJ2-7, with 12 positions matching TRBD1. With V trimmed by 6 bases and J by 7 bases, 13 bases remained unmatched. This CDR3 spans 16 amino acids. Here the CDR3 DNA reads TGTGCCAGCAGCCAAACACCCGGGACAGGGGGCGATGAGCAGTACTTC. Its protein is CASSQTPGTGGDEQYF.

The chain couples TRBV4-3 to TRBJ2-7, with 8 bases identical to TRBD2. The CDR3 length is 17 residues. CDR1 and CDR2 (germline): LGHNA, YSLEER. J lost 0 bases, V lost 0 bases, and 7 bases had no gene match. The CDR3, as DNA: TGCGCCAGCAGCCAAGATCCGAGCGGGGGCTTCTCCTACGAGCAGTACTTC. Translation gives CASSQDPSGGFSYEQYF.

The chain employs TRBV7-3 and TRBJ2-1; D remains ambiguous. Germline-derived CDR1 and CDR2 are SGHTA and FQGTGA. This CDR3 spans 14 amino acids. V was pared by 2 bases and J by 4 bases, with 9 bases between. The CDR3 DNA reads TGTGCCAGCAGCTTAGCCGACGAATACAATGAGCAGTTCTTC. Translated: CASSLADEYNEQFF.

This clonotype was counted a few times. This chain's CDR3 is CASSPPRTEHNQPQHF. As DNA, the CDR3 is TGTGCCAGCAGTCCCCCCCGGACCGAGCACAATCAGCCCCAGCATTTT. The chain is built from TRBV12-3 or TRBV12-4 and TRBJ1-5; unclear D gene. This CDR3 spans 16 amino acids. The V end was cut by 5 bases, the J end by 3 bases, with 17 bases between.

V usage is TRBV15 and J usage is TRBJ1-5, with a weak D call TRBD1 (6 bases). Germline-derived CDR1 and CDR2 are LNHNV and YYDKDF (reference sequence). This CDR3 contains 15 residues. Between the trimmed V and J ends, which lost 6 bases and 0 bases, there was a span of 12 bases. The CDR3 sequence: CATSTGNVSNQPQHF. CDR3 nucleotide sequence: TGTGCCACCAGTACAGGGAACGTTAGCAATCAGCCCCAGCATTTT. Full variable domain (missing parts from reference TRBV15 and TRBJ1-5): DAMVIQNPRYQVTQFGKPVTLSCSQTLNHNVMYWYQQKSSQAPKLLFHYYDKDFNNEADTPDNFQSRRPNTSFCFLDIRSPGLGDTAMYLCATSTGNVSNQPQHFGDGTRLSIL.

The chain employs TRBV5-1 and TRBJ2-5; 8 bases line up with TRBD1. CDR3 size: 15 residues. Per the germline V gene, CDR1 is SGHRS and CDR2 is YFSETQ. V was pared by 1 base and J by 1 base, with 3 bases of the junction left unmatched. The CDR3 sequence is CASSLMTGVQETQYF. The DNA of the CDR3 is TGCGCCAGCAGCTTGATGACAGGGGTCCAAGAGACCCAGTACTTC.

The chain employs TRBV6-2 or TRBV6-3 and TRBJ1-2; D is uncertain. Trimming stripped 2 bases from V and 2 bases from J, with 9 bases between. The CDR3 has 14 residues. Germline V CDR1 and CDR2: MNHEY, SVGEGT. CDR3 region: CASSYVGRNYGYTF. The CDR3 DNA is TGTGCCAGCAGTTACGTGGGCAGGAACTATGGCTACACCTTC.

In DNA form, the CDR3 reads TGCAGTGCAGTAGCGGGATCTTACAATGAGCAGTTCTTC. As protein: CSAVAGSYNEQFF. The J gene is TRBJ2-1, the V gene TRBV20-1, with TRBD2 matching 8 bases. The CDR3 totals 13 residues. The germline gives CDR1 DFQATT, CDR2 SNEGSKA (reference sequence). Trimming cost V 6 bases and J 4 bases; bases outside gene matches: 5.

This clonotype showed up just a few times. The rearrangement links TRBV20-1 to TRBJ1-1, with TRBD1 as a possible D gene (5 bases). V was cut by 3 bases and J by 8 bases, with 16 bases left in between. Germline CDR1 and CDR2: DFQATT and SNEGSKA (reference sequence). CDR3 length equals 13 residues. CDR3 protein: CSASRRGGTEAFF. The CDR3, as DNA: TGCAGTGCTAGCCGTCGAGGCGGGACCGAAGCTTTCTTT.

This clonotype occurred a few times. This chain uses TRBV4-3 with TRBJ2-3; D may be TRBD2 (5 bases). This CDR3 has 15 amino acids. Looked up from germline, CDR1 is LGHNA and CDR2 is YSLEER. V was cut by 4 bases and J by 3 bases, with 14 bases left in between. CDR3 in DNA: TGCGCCAGCAGCCTGTCTAGCAGAAGGACAGATACGCAGTATTTT. Translation: CASSLSSRRTDTQYF.

The J gene is TRBJ1-6, the V gene TRBV10-3; D possibly corresponds to TRBD1 (6 bases). V lost 4 bases and J 0 bases, leaving 10 bases between the germline ends. The CDR3 loop spans 16 amino acids. From germline, CDR1 is ENHRY and CDR2 SYGVKD. The CDR3 sequence: CAISGVGGSYNSPLHF. DNA of the CDR3: TGTGCCATCAGTGGTGTAGGGGGCTCCTATAATTCACCCCTCCACTTT.

This sequence joins TRBV7-9 and TRBJ2-7; D possibly corresponds to TRBD2 (6 bases). The ends were cut back, 4 bases at V and 4 bases at J, with 17 bases in the middle. Germline CDR1 SEHNR, CDR2 FQNEAQ (reference sequence). The CDR3 extends over 15 amino acids. The CDR3 DNA sequence: TGTGCCAGCAGCTCACCGAAAATAGCGGTATACGAGCAGTACTTC. This encodes CASSSPKIAVYEQYF.

The chain carries TRBV30 and TRBJ2-3, with 11 positions matching TRBD2. Germline CDR1 GTSNPN, CDR2 SVGIG (reference sequence). The CDR3 contains 19 residues. The trim removed 4 bases at V and 2 bases at J, leaving 17 bases unmatched. CDR3 residues: CAWMPTGPTSGRDTDTQYF. CDR3 nucleotide sequence: TGTGCCTGGATGCCAACAGGGCCAACTAGCGGGAGAGACACAGATACGCAGTATTTT.